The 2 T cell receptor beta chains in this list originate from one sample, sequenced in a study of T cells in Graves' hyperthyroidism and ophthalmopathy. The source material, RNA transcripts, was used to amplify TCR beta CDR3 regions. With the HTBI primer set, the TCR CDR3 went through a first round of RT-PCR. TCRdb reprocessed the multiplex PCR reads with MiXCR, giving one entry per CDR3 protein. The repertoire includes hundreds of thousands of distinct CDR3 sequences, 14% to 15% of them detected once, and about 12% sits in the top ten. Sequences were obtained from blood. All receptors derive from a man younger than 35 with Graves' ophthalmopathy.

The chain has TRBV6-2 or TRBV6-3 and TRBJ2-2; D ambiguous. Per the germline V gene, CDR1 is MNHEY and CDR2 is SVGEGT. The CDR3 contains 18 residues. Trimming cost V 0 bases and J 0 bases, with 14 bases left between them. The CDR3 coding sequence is TGTGCCAGCAGTTACTCGTACTCTAAAACTCCGAACACCGGGGAGCTGTTTTTT. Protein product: CASSYSYSKTPNTGELFF.

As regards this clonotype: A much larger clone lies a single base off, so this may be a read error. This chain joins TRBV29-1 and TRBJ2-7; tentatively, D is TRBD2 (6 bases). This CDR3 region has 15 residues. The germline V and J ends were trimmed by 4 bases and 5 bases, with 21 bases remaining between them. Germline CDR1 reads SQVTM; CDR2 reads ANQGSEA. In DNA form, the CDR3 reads TGCAGCGTTGCGGGGGTATCGGGATATCAGGACGAGCAGTACTTC. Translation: CSVAGVSGYQDEQYF.